The source of this TCR beta chain is a study of cytomegalovirus exposure and HLA in healthy donors. Profiled with immunoSEQ multiplex PCR; TCRdb holds only in-frame clones, not every one. Among 130,000 or so clones listed, nearly 90% were seen once. The CDR3 runs 13 residues. Germline assignment: CDR1 SGHRS and CDR2 YFSETQ. Trimming took 4 bases from V and 4 from J, leaving 11 bases between them. The clonotype comes from a man under 40 in good health and CMV-seronegative. Sequencing used PBMCs. The chain is built from TRBV5-1 and TRBJ1-1, with D possibly matching TRBD1 (5 bases). The CDR3 DNA reads as TGCGCCAGCAGCCCAGGGTTGAGCACTGAAGCTTTCTTT. It translates to CASSPGLSTEAFF.